The text below deals with one T cell receptor beta chain. Its antigen is unknown. This table comes from immunoSEQ multiplex PCR, and its TCRdb copy is limited to in-frame clones, with some not included. This sample has about 1.1 million clones; 70% to 80% occur once, and the top ten carry more than 0.5%. V was pared by 4 bases and J by 2 bases, with 14 bases between. This CDR3 comprises 15 residues. CDR1 SGHTA and CDR2 FQGNSA come from the germline V gene. These data come from a study of shared clonotypes between healthy human individuals. The study's findings and limits: Unshared clonotypes carried lower generation probabilities than those common to all four donors. Sequencing depth was expected to affect clonotype sharing among donors. Blood was the only sampled material, and tissue repertoires likely differ.

This clonotype originated in a man aged 18 to 30 in good health. Some clones in this sample may be carry-over from other donors' samples. Sample: memory CD4+ T cells from PBMCs. Described subset: CD45RA-negative fraction. The genes are TRBV7-2 and TRBJ2-5; TRBD2 might be the D (5 bases). The CDR3: CASSSHIASQETQYF. The CDR3 DNA reads TGTGCCAGCAGCTCGCATATAGCGTCGCAAGAGACCCAGTACTTC.